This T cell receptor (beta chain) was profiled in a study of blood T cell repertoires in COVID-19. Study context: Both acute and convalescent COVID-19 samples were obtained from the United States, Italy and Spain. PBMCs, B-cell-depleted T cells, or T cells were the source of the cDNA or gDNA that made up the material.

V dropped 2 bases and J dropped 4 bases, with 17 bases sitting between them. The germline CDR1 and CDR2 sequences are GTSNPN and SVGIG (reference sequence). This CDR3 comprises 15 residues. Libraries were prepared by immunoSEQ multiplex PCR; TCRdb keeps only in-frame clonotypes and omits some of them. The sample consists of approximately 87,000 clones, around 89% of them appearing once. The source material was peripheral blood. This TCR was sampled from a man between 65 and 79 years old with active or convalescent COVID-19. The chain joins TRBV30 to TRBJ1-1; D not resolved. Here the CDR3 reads CAWSKWEGGGTEAFF. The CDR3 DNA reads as TGTGCCTGGAGTAAGTGGGAGGGTGGTGGCACTGAAGCTTTCTTT. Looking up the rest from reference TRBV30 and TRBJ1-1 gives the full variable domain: SQTIHQWPATLVQPVGSPLSLECTVEGTSNPNLYWYRQAAGRGLQLLFYSVGIGQISSEVPQNLSASRPQDRQFILSSKKLLLSDSGFYLCAWSKWEGGGTEAFFGQGTRLTVV.